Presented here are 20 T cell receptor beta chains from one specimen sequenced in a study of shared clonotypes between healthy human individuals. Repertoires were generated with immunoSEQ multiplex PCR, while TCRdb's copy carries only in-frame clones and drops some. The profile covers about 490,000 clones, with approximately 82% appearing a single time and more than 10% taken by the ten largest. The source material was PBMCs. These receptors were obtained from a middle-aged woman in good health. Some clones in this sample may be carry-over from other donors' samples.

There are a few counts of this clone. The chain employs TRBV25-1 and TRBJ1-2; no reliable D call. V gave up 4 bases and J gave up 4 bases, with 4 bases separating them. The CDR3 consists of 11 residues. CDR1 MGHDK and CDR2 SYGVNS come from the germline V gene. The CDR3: CASSGFYGYTF. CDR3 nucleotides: TGTGCCAGCAGTGGATTCTATGGCTACACCTTC.

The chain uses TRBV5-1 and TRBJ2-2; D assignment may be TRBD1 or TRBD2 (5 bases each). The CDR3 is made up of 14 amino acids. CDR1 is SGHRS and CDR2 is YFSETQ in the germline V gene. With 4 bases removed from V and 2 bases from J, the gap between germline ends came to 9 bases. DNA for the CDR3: TGCGCCAGCAGCCCCCGGGACAACACCGGGGAGCTGTTTTTT. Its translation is CASSPRDNTGELFF.

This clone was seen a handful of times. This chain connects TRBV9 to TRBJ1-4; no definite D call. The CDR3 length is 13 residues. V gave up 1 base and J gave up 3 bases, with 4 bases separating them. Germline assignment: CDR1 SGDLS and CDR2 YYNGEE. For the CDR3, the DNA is TGTGCCAGCAGCGTAAGGGCTAATGAAAAACTGTTTTTT. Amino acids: CASSVRANEKLFF.

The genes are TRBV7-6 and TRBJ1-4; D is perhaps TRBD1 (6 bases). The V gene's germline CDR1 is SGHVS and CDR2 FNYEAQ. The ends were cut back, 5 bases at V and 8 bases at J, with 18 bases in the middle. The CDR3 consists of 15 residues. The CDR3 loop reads CASSQATGDGEKLFF. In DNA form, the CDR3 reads TGTGCCAGCAGCCAAGCGACAGGAGATGGCGAAAAACTGTTTTTT.

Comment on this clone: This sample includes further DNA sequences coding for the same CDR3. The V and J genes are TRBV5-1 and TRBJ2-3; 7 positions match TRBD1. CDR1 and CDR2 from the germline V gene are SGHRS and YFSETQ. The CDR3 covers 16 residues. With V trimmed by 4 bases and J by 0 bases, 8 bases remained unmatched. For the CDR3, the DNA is TGCGCCAGCAGCCTTGAAGGGGGCCCTAGCACAGATACGCAGTATTTT. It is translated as CASSLEGGPSTDTQYF. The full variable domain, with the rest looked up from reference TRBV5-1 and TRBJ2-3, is KAGVTQTPRYLIKTRGQQVTLSCSPISGHRSVSWYQQTPGQGLQFLFEYFSETQRNKGNFPGRFSGRQFSNSRSEMNVSTLELGDSALYLCASSLEGGPSTDTQYFGPGTRLTVL.

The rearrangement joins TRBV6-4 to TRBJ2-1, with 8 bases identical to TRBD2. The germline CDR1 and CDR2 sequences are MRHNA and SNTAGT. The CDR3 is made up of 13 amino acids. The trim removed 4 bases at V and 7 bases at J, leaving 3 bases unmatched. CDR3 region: CASSVGTRNEQFF. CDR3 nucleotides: TGTGCCAGCAGTGTCGGGACTAGAAATGAGCAGTTCTTC.

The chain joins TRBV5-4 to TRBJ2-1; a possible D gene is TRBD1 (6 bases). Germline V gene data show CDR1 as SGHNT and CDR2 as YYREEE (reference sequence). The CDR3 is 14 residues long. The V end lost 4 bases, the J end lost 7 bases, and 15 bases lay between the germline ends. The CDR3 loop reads CASSPGGGPNEQFF. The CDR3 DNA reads TGTGCCAGCAGCCCCGGTGGGGGCCCGAATGAGCAGTTCTTC.

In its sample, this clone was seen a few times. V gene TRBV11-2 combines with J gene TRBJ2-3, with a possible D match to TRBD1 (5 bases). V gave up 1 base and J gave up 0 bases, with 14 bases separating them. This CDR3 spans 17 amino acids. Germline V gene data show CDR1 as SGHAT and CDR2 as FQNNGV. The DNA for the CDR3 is TGTGCCAGCAGCTTAGCCCAGGGTCTAAGTAGCACAGATACGCAGTATTTT. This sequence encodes CASSLAQGLSSTDTQYF.

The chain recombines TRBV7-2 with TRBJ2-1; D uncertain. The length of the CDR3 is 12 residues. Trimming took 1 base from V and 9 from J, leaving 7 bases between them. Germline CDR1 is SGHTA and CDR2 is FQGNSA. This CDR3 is CASSLVQVEQFF. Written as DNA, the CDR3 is TGTGCCAGCAGCTTAGTTCAGGTTGAGCAGTTCTTC.

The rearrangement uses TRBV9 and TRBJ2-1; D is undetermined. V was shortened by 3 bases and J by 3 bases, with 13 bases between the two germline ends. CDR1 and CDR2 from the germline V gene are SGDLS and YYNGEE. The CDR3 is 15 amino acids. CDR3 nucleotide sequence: TGTGCCAGCAGCGCGACTGCCTCTGACTACAATGAGCAGTTCTTC. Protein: CASSATASDYNEQFF.

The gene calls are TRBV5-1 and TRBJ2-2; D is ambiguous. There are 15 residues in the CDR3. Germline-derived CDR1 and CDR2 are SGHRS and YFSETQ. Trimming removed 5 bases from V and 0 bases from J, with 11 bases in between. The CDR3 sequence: CASRYLGANTGELFF. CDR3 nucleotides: TGCGCCAGCAGGTACCTTGGGGCGAACACCGGGGAGCTGTTTTTT. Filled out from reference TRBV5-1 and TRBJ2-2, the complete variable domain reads KAGVTQTPRYLIKTRGQQVTLSCSPISGHRSVSWYQQTPGQGLQFLFEYFSETQRNKGNFPGRFSGRQFSNSRSEMNVSTLELGDSALYLCASRYLGANTGELFFGEGSRLTVL.

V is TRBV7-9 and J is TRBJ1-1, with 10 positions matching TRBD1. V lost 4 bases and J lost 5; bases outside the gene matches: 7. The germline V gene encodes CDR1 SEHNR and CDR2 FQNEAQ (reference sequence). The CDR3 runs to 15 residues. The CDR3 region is CASSSGTGVWTEAFF. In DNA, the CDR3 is TGTGCCAGCAGCTCCGGGACAGGGGTTTGGACTGAAGCTTTCTTT.

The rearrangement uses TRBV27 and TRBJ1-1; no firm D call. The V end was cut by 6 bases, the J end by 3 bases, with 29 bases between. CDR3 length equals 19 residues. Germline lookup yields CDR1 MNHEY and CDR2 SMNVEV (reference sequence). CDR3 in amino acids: CASSPIKMGGGFGDTEAFF. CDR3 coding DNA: TGTGCCAGCAGCCCTATTAAAATGGGTGGTGGCTTTGGAGACACTGAAGCTTTCTTT.

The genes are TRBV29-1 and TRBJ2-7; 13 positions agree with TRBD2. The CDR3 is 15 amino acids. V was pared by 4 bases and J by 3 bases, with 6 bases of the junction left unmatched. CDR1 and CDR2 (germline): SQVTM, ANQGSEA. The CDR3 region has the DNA TGCAGCGTTGCCTCGGGACTAGCGGGACTCTACGAGCAGTACTTC. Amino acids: CSVASGLAGLYEQYF.

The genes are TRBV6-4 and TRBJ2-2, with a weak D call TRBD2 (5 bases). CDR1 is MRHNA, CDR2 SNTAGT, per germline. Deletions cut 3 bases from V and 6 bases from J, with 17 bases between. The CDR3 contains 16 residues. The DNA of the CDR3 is TGTGCCAGCAGTGATGAGCTTACTAGTACCGCCGGGGAGCTGTTTTTT. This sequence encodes CASSDELTSTAGELFF.

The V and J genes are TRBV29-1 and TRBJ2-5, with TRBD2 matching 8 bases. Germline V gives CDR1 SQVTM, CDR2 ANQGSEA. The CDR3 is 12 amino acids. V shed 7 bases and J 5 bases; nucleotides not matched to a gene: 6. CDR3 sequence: CSGGLAGETQYF. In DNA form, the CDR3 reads TGCAGCGGCGGACTAGCAGGGGAGACCCAGTACTTC.

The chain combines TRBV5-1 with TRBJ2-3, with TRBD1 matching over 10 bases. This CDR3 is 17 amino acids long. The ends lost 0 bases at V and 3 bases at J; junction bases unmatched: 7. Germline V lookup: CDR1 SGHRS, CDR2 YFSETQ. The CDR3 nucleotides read TGCGCCAGCAGCTTGGGCGACAGGGGGCGCGGGACAGATACGCAGTATTTT. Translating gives CASSLGDRGRGTDTQYF.

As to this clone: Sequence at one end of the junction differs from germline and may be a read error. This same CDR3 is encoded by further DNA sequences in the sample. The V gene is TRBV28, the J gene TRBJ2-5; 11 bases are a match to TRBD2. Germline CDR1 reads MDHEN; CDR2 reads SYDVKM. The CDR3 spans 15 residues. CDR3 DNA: TGTGCCAGCAGTTTAGAACTAGCGGGAGCAGAGACTCAGTACTTC. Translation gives CASSLELAGAETQYF.

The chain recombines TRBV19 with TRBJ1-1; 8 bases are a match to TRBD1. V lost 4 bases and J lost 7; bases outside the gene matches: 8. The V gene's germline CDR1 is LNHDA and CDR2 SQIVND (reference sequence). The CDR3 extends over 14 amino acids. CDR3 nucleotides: TGTGCCAGTAGTAACAGGGGGTCGCAGGGTGAAGCTTTCTTT. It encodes CASSNRGSQGEAFF.

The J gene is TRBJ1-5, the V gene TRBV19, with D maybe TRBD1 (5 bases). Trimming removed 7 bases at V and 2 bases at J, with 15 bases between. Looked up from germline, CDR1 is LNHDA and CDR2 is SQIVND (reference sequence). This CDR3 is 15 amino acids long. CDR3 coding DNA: TGTGCCAGTACAAGTCTTGGGGGGGGCAATCAGCCCCAGCATTTT. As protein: CASTSLGGGNQPQHF.